The clone carrying this T cell receptor (beta chain) was found a few times. The data derive from a study of T cells after yellow fever vaccination. In TCRdb, the 5' RACE reads were re-called with MiXCR into one record per CDR3 protein. This sample has hundreds of thousands of distinct CDR3 sequences, with around 12% found just once. Germline V CDR1 and CDR2: DFQATT, SNEGSKA (reference sequence). The CDR3 sequence is 15 residues long. V lost 1 base to trimming and J lost 4 bases, with 16 bases between them. The source was PBMCs, collected on the day of the yellow fever booster vaccination. This clonotype originated in a man aged 30-40 years who received the YFV17D yellow fever vaccine. The J gene is TRBJ1-1, the V gene TRBV20-1; D may be TRBD1 (6 bases). CDR3 protein: CSARASSGVGTEAFF. Written as DNA, the CDR3 is TGCAGTGCTAGAGCTAGTTCAGGGGTCGGCACTGAAGCTTTCTTT.